This T cell receptor (beta chain) was found in a study of blood T cell repertoires in COVID-19. Overall study context: Material from acute and convalescent COVID-19 was sourced from the United States, Italy and Spain.

Libraries were prepared by immunoSEQ multiplex PCR; TCRdb keeps only in-frame clonotypes and omits some of them. The sample lists around 250,000 clones; 65% to 85% were seen once. The CDR3 runs to 12 residues. This clonotype originated in an elderly man with acute or convalescent COVID-19. The source material was peripheral blood. This chain connects TRBV21-1 to TRBJ2-7; the tabulated D call, TRBD1, remains unverified against the DNA. TRBV21-1 is an annotated pseudogene. CDR3 DNA: TGTGCCAGCAGCACGCTATTACAGGGGCTGTACTTC. Protein sequence: CASSTLLQGLYF.